The rows below give T cell receptor beta chains drawn from one sample of a study of neurological immune-mediated disorders. A single record per CDR3 protein comes from TCRdb applying MiXCR to the 5' RACE reads. In the table there are roughly 80,000 distinct CDR3 sequences, approximately 10% of which are singletons. The source material was PBMCs. The receptors shown here come from a man in his forties in good health. Each CDR3 is given with its conserved first and last residue. The D gene is left open where the match is weak. For some rows the clone size is stated as once, few or many, or as a class when expanded; others skip it.

size	V	D	J	CDR3	DNA
many	TRBV20-1	TRBD2	TRBJ2-7	CSAHLAGLSYEQYF	TGCAGTGCTCACCTAGCGGGGCTCTCCTACGAGCAGTACTTC
many	TRBV12-3/TRBV12-4	-	TRBJ2-2	CASRSPGMNTGELFF	TGTGCCAGCAGATCCCCGGGGATGAACACCGGGGAGCTGTTTTTT
many	TRBV14	-	TRBJ2-7	CASSQDMARSYEQYF	TGTGCCAGCAGCCAAGATATGGCTAGGTCCTACGAGCAGTACTTC
many	TRBV5-1	TRBD1	TRBJ1-1	CASSWGTANTEAFF	TGCGCCAGCAGCTGGGGGACAGCGAACACTGAAGCTTTCTTT
many	TRBV28	TRBD1	TRBJ1-2	CASSLPPGQELTF	TGTGCCAGCAGTTTACCGCCTGGACAGGAGCTCACCTTC
many	TRBV27	-	TRBJ2-3	CASRRPPTDTQYF	TGTGCCAGCAGGAGACCGCCTACAGATACGCAGTATTTT
many	TRBV6-5	-	TRBJ1-4	CASSYSSYNEKLFF	TGTGCCAGCAGTTACAGCTCCTATAATGAAAAACTGTTTTTT
many	TRBV20-1	TRBD2	TRBJ2-1	CSASTTLGTSPNEQFF	TGCAGTGCTAGCACGACTTTGGGGACTAGCCCAAATGAGCAGTTCTTC
many	TRBV25-1	-	TRBJ1-1	CASSGVKSTEAFF	TGTGCCAGCAGTGGCGTAAAGAGCACTGAAGCTTTCTTT
-	TRBV11-2	-	TRBJ2-1	CASSPNARRGYFF	TGTGCCAGCAGCCCCAACGCAAGGCGCGGGTATTTCTTC
many	TRBV5-4	-	TRBJ2-7	CASSLESSEQYF	TGTGCCAGCAGCTTGGAGAGCAGCGAGCAGTACTTC
few	TRBV12-5	TRBD1	TRBJ2-2	CASGLVPKDRGANTGELFF	TGTGCTAGTGGTTTGGTACCCAAGGACAGGGGGGCGAACACCGGGGAGCTGTTTTTT
many	TRBV7-2	-	TRBJ2-7	CASSLANGLGEQYF	TGTGCCAGCAGCTTAGCGAACGGACTCGGGGAGCAGTACTTC
many	TRBV6-6	-	TRBJ1-1	CASSYSSFAEAFF	TGTGCCAGCAGTTACTCGTCGTTCGCTGAAGCTTTCTTT
-	TRBV4-2	-	TRBJ2-7	CASSQGRAEQYF	TGTGCCAGCAGCCAGGGCAGGGCCGAGCAGTACTTC
many	TRBV28	-	TRBJ2-3	CAAGLGDTQYF	TGTGCCGCCGGACTTGGAGATACGCAGTATTTT
many	TRBV20-1	-	TRBJ2-7	CSAGLGSSYEQYF	TGCAGTGCTGGTCTGGGATCCTCCTACGAGCAGTACTTC
many	TRBV5-1	-	TRBJ2-1	CASSFVPNEQFF	TGCGCCAGCAGTTTCGTCCCCAATGAGCAGTTCTTC
-	TRBV11-2	-	TRBJ1-2	CASSLVESRGSYTF	TGTGCCAGCAGCTTAGTTGAGAGCAGGGGTTCCTACACCTTC
many	TRBV9	-	TRBJ2-5	CASSPHQETQYF	TGTGCCAGCAGCCCACATCAAGAGACCCAGTACTTC